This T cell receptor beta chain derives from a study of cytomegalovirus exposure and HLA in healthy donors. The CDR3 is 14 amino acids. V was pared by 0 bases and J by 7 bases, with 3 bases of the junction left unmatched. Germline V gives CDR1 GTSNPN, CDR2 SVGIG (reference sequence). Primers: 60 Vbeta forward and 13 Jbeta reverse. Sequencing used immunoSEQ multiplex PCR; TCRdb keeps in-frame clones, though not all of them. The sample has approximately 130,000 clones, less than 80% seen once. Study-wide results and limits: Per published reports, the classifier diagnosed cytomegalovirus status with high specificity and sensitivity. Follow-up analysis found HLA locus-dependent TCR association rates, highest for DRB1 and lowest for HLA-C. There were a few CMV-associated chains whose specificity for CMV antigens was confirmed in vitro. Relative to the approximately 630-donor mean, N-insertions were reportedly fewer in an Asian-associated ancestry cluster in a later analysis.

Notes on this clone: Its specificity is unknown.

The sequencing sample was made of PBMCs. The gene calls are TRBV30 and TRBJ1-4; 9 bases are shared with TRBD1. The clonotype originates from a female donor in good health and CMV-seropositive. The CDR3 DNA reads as TGTGCCTGGAGTGTCGGGACAGGGTTTGAAAAACTGTTTTTT. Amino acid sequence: CAWSVGTGFEKLFF.